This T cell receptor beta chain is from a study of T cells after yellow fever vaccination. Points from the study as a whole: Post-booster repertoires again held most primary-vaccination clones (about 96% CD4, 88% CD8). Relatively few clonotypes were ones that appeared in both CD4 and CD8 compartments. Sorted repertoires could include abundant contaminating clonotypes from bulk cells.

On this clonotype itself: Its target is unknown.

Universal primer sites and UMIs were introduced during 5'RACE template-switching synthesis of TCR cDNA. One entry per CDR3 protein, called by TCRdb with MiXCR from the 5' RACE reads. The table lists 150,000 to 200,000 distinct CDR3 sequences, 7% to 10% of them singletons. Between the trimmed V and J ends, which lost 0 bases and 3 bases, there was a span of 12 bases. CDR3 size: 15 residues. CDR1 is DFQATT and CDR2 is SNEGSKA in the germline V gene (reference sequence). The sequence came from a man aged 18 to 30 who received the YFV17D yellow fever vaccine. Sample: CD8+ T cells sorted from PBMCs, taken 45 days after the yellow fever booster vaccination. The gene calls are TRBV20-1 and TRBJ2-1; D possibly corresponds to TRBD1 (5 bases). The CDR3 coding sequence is TGCAGTGCTAGAGATCGACGACAGCACTACAATGAGCAGTTCTTC. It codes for CSARDRRQHYNEQFF.